The 27 T cell receptor beta chains below were found in one sample sequenced in a study of a mutant IDH1 vaccine in newly diagnosed glioma (dated by TCRdb to about 2021). The intended sense of this specimen's time point label: week 5, during vaccination. Each vaccine dose was 300 ug of a 20-mer mutant IDH1 peptide in Montanide, given subcutaneously with topical imiquimod. Antigens for these TCRs are unknown. Preparation of the library involved the immunoSEQ multiplex PCR assay. Imported from immuneACCESS, the table was reduced by TCRdb to in-frame sequences with V and J called. These copies leave out some clones; in studies compared against another copy, an unresolved V gene accounts for under half, and the cause of the remainder is not known. Within this sample are approximately 60,000 clones, with over 80% of them counted one time only. The leading ten clones occupy about 4.2% of the sample. The material sequenced was PBMCs, taken from a glioma patient whose treatment included an IDH1 peptide vaccine. These receptors were taken from a woman aged 40 to 50 with glioma.

The sample holds a few counts of this clone. This chain joins TRBV4-1 and TRBJ1-1; TRBD1 agrees at 9 bases. With V trimmed by 3 bases and J by 1 base, 3 bases remained unmatched. This CDR3 contains 15 residues. Germline V gene sequence: CDR1 MGHRA, CDR2 YSYEKL. The CDR3 coding sequence is TGCGCCAGCAGCCACCCGGGACAGGGGAACACTGAAGCTTTCTTT. This gives the protein CASSHPGQGNTEAFF.

This sequence joins TRBV29-1 and TRBJ2-1; 8 positions agree with TRBD1. Germline V gene lookup returns CDR1 SQVTM and CDR2 ANQGSEA. V lost 6 bases, J lost 1 base, and 5 bases stayed unmatched. The CDR3 length is 14 residues. The DNA for the CDR3 is TGCAGCGTGGTGACAGGGGAATCCTACAATGAGCAGTTCTTC. As protein: CSVVTGESYNEQFF.

The CDR3 bases are TGCGCCAGCAGTGCGACTCGGCAAGAGACCCAGTACTTC. Protein: CASSATRQETQYF. The V call is TRBV10-2, the J call TRBJ2-5; D is ambiguous. The ends were cut back, 4 bases at V and 2 bases at J, with 8 bases in the middle. Germline V lookup: CDR1 WSHSY, CDR2 SAAADI. The CDR3 totals 13 residues.

The rearrangement uses TRBV5-4 and TRBJ2-5; 7 bases map to TRBD2. Looked up from germline, CDR1 is SGHNT and CDR2 is YYREEE (reference sequence). The length of the CDR3 is 15 residues. V was clipped by 0 bases and J by 5 bases; unmatched bases: 7. The DNA of the CDR3 is TGTGCCAGCAGCTTGGGTGGACTAGGGGCGGAGACCCAGTACTTC. Protein sequence: CASSLGGLGAETQYF.

This chain uses TRBV27 with TRBJ1-4, with 7 bases lining up with TRBD1. The V gene's germline CDR1 is MNHEY and CDR2 SMNVEV (reference sequence). The V and J ends lost 1 base and 3 bases, in that order; junction bases with no gene match: 5. The CDR3 has 16 amino acids. The CDR3 DNA reads TGTGCCAGCAGTTTATATAAACAGGGGCCTAATGAAAAACTGTTTTTT. This codes for CASSLYKQGPNEKLFF.

The gene calls are TRBV28 and TRBJ2-5; possible D gene TRBD1, 5 bases. The CDR3 totals 14 residues. The germline CDR1 and CDR2 sequences are MDHEN and SYDVKM. The V end was cut by 3 bases, the J end by 4 bases, with 12 bases between. The CDR3 is CASSFSRVRETQYF. CDR3 bases: TGTGCCAGCAGTTTTAGCAGGGTTCGAGAGACCCAGTACTTC.

The chain combines TRBV5-5 with TRBJ2-7; 7 bases map to TRBD1. CDR1 is SGHKS, CDR2 YYEKEE, per germline (reference sequence). J gave up 3 bases and V 5 bases, and 8 bases lay outside the gene matches. The CDR3 consists of 14 residues. The CDR3 region has the DNA TGTGCCAGCAGTTTCCTCCCAGGGGGCTACGAGCAGTACTTC. Amino acid sequence: CASSFLPGGYEQYF.

The chain combines TRBV15 with TRBJ2-7, with 9 bases that match TRBD2. The CDR3 extends over 14 amino acids. J was trimmed by 6 bases and V by 5 bases; bases with no gene match: 8. CDR1 is LNHNV and CDR2 is YYDKDF in the germline V gene (reference sequence). DNA of the CDR3: TGTGCCACCAGCGGACGAGCGGGAGGACGCGAGCAGTACTTC. Translated, it gives CATSGRAGGREQYF. Full variable domain (missing parts from reference TRBV15 and TRBJ2-7): DAMVIQNPRYQVTQFGKPVTLSCSQTLNHNVMYWYQQKSSQAPKLLFHYYDKDFNNEADTPDNFQSRRPNTSFCFLDIRSPGLGDTAMYLCATSGRAGGREQYFGPGTRLTVT.

In this sample, this clone turned up a few times. This rearrangement joins TRBV30 to TRBJ1-1; D not resolved. The CDR3 contains 12 residues. The V end was cut by 4 bases, the J end by 0 bases, with 6 bases between. Germline values: CDR1 GTSNPN, CDR2 SVGIG (reference sequence). CDR3 sequence: CAWTRVNTEAFF. CDR3 sequence (DNA): TGTGCCTGGACTAGGGTGAACACTGAAGCTTTCTTT.

This clone was picked up one time. The chain employs TRBV9 and TRBJ1-1, with TRBD1 as a possible D gene (5 bases). Germline V lookup: CDR1 SGDLS, CDR2 YYNGEE. Trimming shortened V by 2 bases and J by 5 bases, and 16 bases separated the two germline ends. CDR3 length: 15 amino acids. The CDR3 DNA reads as TGTGCCAGCAGCGTGCCGCGGGGCTCGGAAACTGAAGCTTTCTTT. It yields the protein CASSVPRGSETEAFF.

The rearrangement uses TRBV28 and TRBJ2-3, with D possibly matching TRBD1 (6 bases). With 7 bases removed from V and 0 bases from J, the gap between germline ends came to 11 bases. The CDR3 runs 14 residues. Germline CDR1 and CDR2: MDHEN and SYDVKM. The CDR3 sequence: CASIGQISTDTQYF. For the CDR3, the DNA is TGTGCCAGCATCGGACAGATAAGCACAGATACGCAGTATTTT.

V and J are TRBV19 and TRBJ1-1; D might be TRBD1 (6 bases). The CDR3 length is 17 residues. The germline gives CDR1 LNHDA, CDR2 SQIVND (reference sequence). The V end was cut by 2 bases, the J end by 0 bases, with 16 bases between. Here the CDR3 reads CASSIYGGAYMNTEAFF. The CDR3 DNA sequence: TGTGCCAGTAGTATATATGGGGGCGCCTATATGAACACTGAAGCTTTCTTT. Filled out from reference TRBV19 and TRBJ1-1, the complete variable domain reads DGGITQSPKYLFRKEGQNVTLSCEQNLNHDAMYWYRQDPGQGLRLIYYSQIVNDFQKGDIAEGYSVSREKKESFPLTVTSAQKNPTAFYLCASSIYGGAYMNTEAFFGQGTRLTVV.

CDR3 bases: TGTGCCAGCAGTTTGGGACAGCCGAGCTCCTACGAGCAGTACTTC. This codes for CASSLGQPSSYEQYF. The V and J genes are TRBV28 and TRBJ2-7, with 7 bases fitting TRBD1. CDR3 length: 15 residues. Germline V lookup: CDR1 MDHEN, CDR2 SYDVKM. V gave up 3 bases and J gave up 0 bases; unmatched junction bases: 5.

The V and J genes are TRBV27 and TRBJ2-2; 12 bases are a match to TRBD1. J was trimmed by 4 bases and V by 8 bases; bases with no gene match: 8. CDR1 is MNHEY and CDR2 is SMNVEV in the germline V gene (reference sequence). The CDR3 has 16 residues. The CDR3 protein is CASGPGTGGFTGELFF. The CDR3 coding sequence is TGTGCCAGCGGCCCCGGGACAGGGGGCTTCACCGGGGAGCTGTTTTTT.

This clone has a single count. The rearrangement uses TRBV6-1 and TRBJ2-3, with 9 bases lining up with TRBD2. The germline CDR1 and CDR2 sequences are MNHNS and SASEGT. V was clipped by 6 bases and J by 6 bases; unmatched bases: 10. The CDR3 loop spans 15 amino acids. The CDR3 DNA is TGTGCCAGCAGCCGGCGTGGACTAGCGCAGGATACGCAGTATTTT. Translated: CASSRRGLAQDTQYF.

The rearrangement links TRBV5-1 to TRBJ1-3; TRBD1 is a possible D gene (6 bases). The V and J ends lost 4 bases and 8 bases respectively, with 16 bases between them. The CDR3 runs 14 residues. CDR1 SGHRS and CDR2 YFSETQ come from the germline V gene. The CDR3 bases are TGCGCCAGCAGCGGGCAGGGGTTAAGAGACACCATATATTTT. Translation gives CASSGQGLRDTIYF.

The CDR3 sequence is CASSHDRGYGYTF. In DNA form, the CDR3 reads TGTGCCAGCAGTCACGACAGGGGTTATGGCTACACCTTC. J is TRBJ1-2 and V is TRBV27, with TRBD1 matching 8 bases. The V and J ends lost 5 bases and 5 bases, in that order; junction bases with no gene match: 4. This CDR3 spans 13 amino acids. Per the germline V gene, CDR1 is MNHEY and CDR2 is SMNVEV (reference sequence).

The chain is built from TRBV5-1 and TRBJ2-3, with 7 bases identical to TRBD2. Germline CDR1 is SGHRS and CDR2 is YFSETQ. This CDR3 has 15 amino acids. J lost 4 bases, V lost 7 bases, and 12 bases had no gene match. CDR3 in amino acids: CASSGGGIGADTQYF. Here the CDR3 DNA reads TGCGCCAGCTCGGGAGGCGGGATAGGGGCAGATACGCAGTATTTT.

This chain connects TRBV5-1 to TRBJ2-1, with D perhaps TRBD1 (5 bases). The germline CDR1 and CDR2 sequences are SGHRS and YFSETQ. CDR3 length: 15 amino acids. The V and J ends lost 2 bases and 12 bases respectively, with 21 bases between them. In nucleotides, the CDR3 is TGCGCCAGCAGCTTTGAAACCAAAGCAGGGTCGGGGCAGTTCTTC. Protein product: CASSFETKAGSGQFF.

The rearrangement joins TRBV7-6 to TRBJ1-3; D gene unclear. Germline V lookup: CDR1 SGHVS, CDR2 FNYEAQ. CDR3 length: 14 residues. Trimming pared 1 base from V and 4 bases from J, leaving 8 bases between. The CDR3 sequence is CASSLVGRGNTIYF. The CDR3 DNA reads TGTGCCAGCAGCTTAGTAGGGAGGGGAAACACCATATATTTT.

V gene TRBV23-1 combines with J gene TRBJ2-1; TRBD2 agrees at 8 bases. TRBV23-1 is assigned to the ORF class and has an uncertain function. V lost 0 bases, J lost 6 bases, and 13 bases stayed unmatched. The CDR3 runs to 18 residues. The CDR3 bases are TGCGCCAGCAGTCAATCTTGGTATTTAGCGGGAAAGGGCAATGAGCAGTTCTTC. Translating it yields CASSQSWYLAGKGNEQFF.

This chain joins TRBV6-1 and TRBJ1-1; D uncertain. Germline V gene lookup returns CDR1 MNHNS and CDR2 SASEGT. V was clipped by 3 bases and J by 3 bases, with 5 bases between them. The CDR3 contains 12 residues. The CDR3 DNA sequence: TGTGCCAGCAGTGAGGTGGACACTGAAGCTTTCTTT. Translated, it gives CASSEVDTEAFF.

This clone has only one observation. The rearrangement uses TRBV2 and TRBJ2-5; no reliable D call. The germline V and J ends were trimmed by 8 bases and 3 bases, with 13 bases remaining between them. Germline lookup yields CDR1 SNHLY and CDR2 FYNNEI. The CDR3 is 13 amino acids. The CDR3 bases are TGTGCCAGCCTAAGGGCGGTTAAAGAGACCCAGTACTTC. This translates into CASLRAVKETQYF.

J is TRBJ1-3 and V is TRBV6-5; 8 bases line up with TRBD1. The germline CDR1 and CDR2 sequences are MNHEY and SVGAGI. This CDR3 is 15 amino acids long. V shed 6 bases, J shed 4 bases, and the junction held 8 bases outside the gene matches. Here the CDR3 reads CASSRTRQGGNTIYF. The CDR3 DNA follows: TGTGCCAGCAGCCGGACCCGACAGGGGGGAAACACCATATATTTT.

The genes are TRBV15 and TRBJ1-5; 7 nucleotides line up with TRBD1. Per the germline V gene, CDR1 is LNHNV and CDR2 is YYDKDF (reference sequence). V gave up 8 bases and J gave up 5 bases; unmatched junction bases: 6. CDR3 length: 13 residues. CDR3 protein: CATATGSDQPQHF. CDR3 nucleotides: TGTGCCACCGCGACAGGGTCCGATCAGCCCCAGCATTTT.

This clone is classed as medium-sized. The rearrangement links TRBV4-3 to TRBJ1-4, with 9 positions matching TRBD1. V gave up 5 bases and J gave up 4 bases; unmatched junction bases: 5. The CDR3 is 15 residues long. The V gene's germline CDR1 is LGHNA and CDR2 YSLEER. The CDR3 DNA follows: TGCGCCAGCAGCAGACGACAGGGGGATAATGAAAAACTGTTTTTT. Its translation is CASSRRQGDNEKLFF.

The rearrangement joins TRBV27 to TRBJ1-2, with D possibly matching TRBD1 (5 bases). The CDR3 totals 16 residues. Trimming took 4 bases from V and 4 from J, leaving 19 bases between them. CDR1 and CDR2 (germline): MNHEY, SMNVEV (reference sequence). The CDR3 region has the DNA TGTGCCAGCAGTTCCCTCGGGACTCAGGGTGGCTATGGCTACACCTTC. Translated, it gives CASSSLGTQGGYGYTF.